Below are 23 T cell receptor beta chains sequenced from a single sample in a study of control samples from healthy donors and cancer patients (dated by TCRdb to 2020 to 2021). The library came from the immunoSEQ multiplex PCR assay. Entries here come from immuneACCESS through TCRdb and include only in-frame sequences with V and J called. Some clones fail to appear in such tables; in the studies checked, an unresolved V gene covers under half of the shortfall, and the cause of the remainder is unknown. The sample contains some 79,000 clones, over 85% of them found a single time. Roughly 1.2% of the sample goes to the ten largest clones. Input material: PBMCs. These receptors all stem from a woman aged 40 to 50 with lung cancer.

V and J are TRBV5-1 and TRBJ2-3; TRBD1 aligns across 7 bases. The CDR3 extends over 16 amino acids. Germline V gene sequence: CDR1 SGHRS, CDR2 YFSETQ. V lost 0 bases, J lost 5 bases, and 9 bases stayed unmatched. CDR3: CASSLAGGGIGDTQYF. CDR3 DNA sequence: TGCGCCAGCAGCTTGGCAGGGGGTGGTATAGGAGATACGCAGTATTTT.

This clone has only one observation. This rearrangement joins TRBV5-8 to TRBJ2-3, with TRBD2 matching 8 bases. Trimming took 6 bases from V and 5 from J; bases not matched to a gene: 11. Germline CDR1 reads SGHTS; CDR2 reads YDEGEE. This CDR3 has 15 amino acids. CDR3 region: CASTDGLAGGDTQYF. The CDR3 DNA sequence: TGTGCCAGCACCGACGGACTAGCTGGGGGAGATACGCAGTATTTT. Full variable domain (remainder filled in from reference TRBV5-8 and TRBJ2-3): EAGVTQSPTHLIKTRGQQATLRCSPISGHTSVYWYQQALGLGLQFLLWYDEGEERNRGNFPPRFSGRQFPNYSSELNVNALELEDSALYLCASTDGLAGGDTQYFGPGTRLTVL.

The gene calls are TRBV29-1 and TRBJ2-3; D not certain. Germline loops: CDR1 SQVTM, CDR2 ANQGSEA. The CDR3 loop spans 14 amino acids. V shed 0 bases and J shed 0 bases, with 7 bases lying between them. The CDR3 region is CSVEEWQSTDTQYF. For the CDR3, the DNA is TGCAGCGTTGAAGAATGGCAGAGCACAGATACGCAGTATTTT.

The V and J genes are TRBV4-1 and TRBJ1-1, with a tentative D call TRBD1 (5 bases). Germline lookup yields CDR1 MGHRA and CDR2 YSYEKL. Trimming pared 0 bases from V and 0 bases from J, leaving 14 bases between. CDR3 size: 17 residues. DNA of the CDR3: TGCGCCAGCAGCCAAGACAGGGAACTTGGGATGAACACTGAAGCTTTCTTT. This sequence encodes CASSQDRELGMNTEAFF.

The V call is TRBV14, the J call TRBJ1-1; D gene ambiguous. Between the trimmed V and J ends, which lost 3 bases and 2 bases, there was a span of 7 bases. Germline assignment: CDR1 SGHDN and CDR2 FVKESK. The CDR3 totals 13 residues. Here the CDR3 DNA reads TGTGCCAGCAGCCATGTGGGTAACACTGAAGCTTTCTTT. This gives the protein CASSHVGNTEAFF. Using reference TRBV14 and TRBJ1-1 for the parts outside the CDR3, the full variable domain is EAGVTQFPSHSVIEKGQTVTLRCDPISGHDNLYWYRRVMGKEIKFLLHFVKESKQDESGMPNNRFLAERTGGTYSTLKVQPAELEDSGVYFCASSHVGNTEAFFGQGTRLTVV.

The chain links TRBV7-8 to TRBJ2-7; the match to TRBD1 covers 10 bases. The CDR3 consists of 15 residues. J lost 3 bases, V lost 5 bases, and 7 bases had no gene match. Germline CDR1 reads SGHVS; CDR2 reads FQNEAQ. In nucleotides, the CDR3 is TGTGCCAGCAGCCCTCGGGACAGGGGTTTCTACGAGCAGTACTTC. Its protein product is CASSPRDRGFYEQYF.

The genes are TRBV5-4 and TRBJ2-3; no clear D. The V end was cut by 4 bases, the J end by 0 bases, with 12 bases between. Germline V gives CDR1 SGHNT, CDR2 YYREEE (reference sequence). The CDR3 runs 15 residues. The CDR3 nucleotides are TGTGCCAGCAGCCCGGACCGATATAGCACAGATACGCAGTATTTT. It yields the protein CASSPDRYSTDTQYF. Looking up the rest from reference TRBV5-4 and TRBJ2-3 gives the full variable domain: ETGVTQSPTHLIKTRGQQVTLRCSSQSGHNTVSWYQQALGQGPQFIFQYYREEENGRGNFPPRFSGLQFPNYSSELNVNALELDDSALYLCASSPDRYSTDTQYFGPGTRLTVL.

The V and J genes are TRBV28 and TRBJ1-4; D gene unclear. The CDR3 loop spans 13 amino acids. Germline loops: CDR1 MDHEN, CDR2 SYDVKM. V was cut by 3 bases and J by 7 bases, with 9 bases left in between. CDR3 loop: CASSFEAREKLFF. Written as DNA, the CDR3 is TGTGCCAGCAGTTTCGAAGCCCGTGAAAAACTGTTTTTT.

The CDR3 is CATSRDGYYEQYF. The CDR3, as DNA: TGTGCCACCAGCAGAGATGGGTACTACGAGCAGTACTTC. The chain is built from TRBV15 and TRBJ2-7; D is ambiguous. Trimming left V 0 bases short and J 3 bases short, with 6 bases between. The CDR3 spans 13 residues. Germline CDR1 reads LNHNV; CDR2 reads YYDKDF (reference sequence).

This clone was seen a handful of times. V and J are TRBV6-5 and TRBJ1-5; D not resolved. V was cut by 6 bases and J by 3 bases, with 12 bases left in between. Germline V lookup: CDR1 MNHEY, CDR2 SVGAGI. The CDR3 is 14 amino acids. CDR3 sequence reads: CASSPREDNQPQHF. The CDR3 DNA follows: TGTGCCAGCAGCCCCCGAGAAGACAATCAGCCCCAGCATTTT.

This chain joins TRBV5-4 and TRBJ2-1; TRBD1 is a possible D gene (6 bases). The CDR3 consists of 16 residues. In germline, CDR1 is SGHNT, CDR2 YYREEE (reference sequence). V was clipped by 0 bases and J by 4 bases, with 14 bases between them. The CDR3 DNA is TGTGCCAGCAGCTTGGTCTATGGACAGAAATACAATGAGCAGTTCTTC. It translates to CASSLVYGQKYNEQFF.

The chain has TRBV29-1 and TRBJ1-1; 9 bases fit TRBD1. The germline CDR1 and CDR2 sequences are SQVTM and ANQGSEA. This CDR3 contains 12 residues. V dropped 6 bases and J dropped 3; count of bases not matched to a gene: 2. The CDR3 spells CSVRTGDTEAFF. DNA for the CDR3: TGCAGCGTCCGGACAGGGGACACTGAAGCTTTCTTT. The full variable domain, completed using reference TRBV29-1 and TRBJ1-1, is SAVISQKPSRDICQRGTSLTIQCQVDSQVTMMFWYRQQPGQSLTLIATANQGSEATYESGFVIDKFPISRPNLTFSTLTVSNMSPEDSSIYLCSVRTGDTEAFFGQGTRLTVV.

This chain uses TRBV9 with TRBJ2-7; D may match TRBD1 or TRBD2 (5 bases each). This CDR3 spans 14 amino acids. Germline assignment: CDR1 SGDLS and CDR2 YYNGEE. Trimming left V 4 bases short and J 1 base short, with 12 bases between. The CDR3 spells CASSPRDASYEQYF. Here the CDR3 DNA reads TGTGCCAGCAGCCCAAGGGACGCTTCCTACGAGCAGTACTTC.

This clone has a handful of counts. This sequence joins TRBV6-5 and TRBJ2-5; 7 bases are a match to TRBD2. V gave up 6 bases and J gave up 2 bases; unmatched junction bases: 9. This CDR3 contains 15 residues. CDR1 is MNHEY and CDR2 is SVGAGI in the germline V gene. This CDR3 is CASRNRDYQQETQYF. DNA for the CDR3: TGTGCCAGCAGAAATCGGGACTACCAACAAGAGACCCAGTACTTC.

The V and J genes are TRBV19 and TRBJ1-2; D is unresolved. Germline loops: CDR1 LNHDA, CDR2 SQIVND (reference sequence). The CDR3 has 14 residues. The V and J ends lost 0 bases and 1 base respectively, with 6 bases between them. CDR3 DNA sequence: TGTGCCAGTAGTATAGATCCGATTAACTATGGCTACACCTTC. Protein sequence: CASSIDPINYGYTF.

The rearrangement links TRBV28 to TRBJ2-7; no clear D. The CDR3 spans 12 residues. The germline CDR1 and CDR2 sequences are MDHEN and SYDVKM. Between the trimmed V and J ends, which lost 7 bases and 7 bases, there was a span of 14 bases. The CDR3: CASNPPGREQYF. The CDR3 DNA sequence: TGTGCCAGCAACCCGCCGGGTCGGGAGCAGTACTTC.

The chain's CDR3 is CASTFPGGNTEAFF. The CDR3 bases are TGTGCCAGCACCTTCCCTGGGGGGAACACTGAAGCTTTCTTT. The chain is built from TRBV6-5 and TRBJ1-1, with D possibly being TRBD1 (5 bases). Germline-derived CDR1 and CDR2 are MNHEY and SVGAGI. V lost 7 bases, J lost 1 base, and 13 bases lay in between. The length of the CDR3 is 14 residues.

This sequence joins TRBV10-3 and TRBJ1-1; D not certain. V was clipped by 0 bases and J by 6 bases, with 17 bases between them. There are 16 residues in the CDR3. The germline CDR1 and CDR2 sequences are ENHRY and SYGVKD. The CDR3 reads CAISESGPKASAEAFF. CDR3 in DNA: TGTGCCATCAGTGAGTCCGGGCCCAAGGCGAGTGCTGAAGCTTTCTTT.

This chain joins TRBV9 and TRBJ2-1; TRBD2 matches at 8 bases. The V segment lost 2 bases and the J segment 0 bases; nucleotides outside the gene matches: 1. This CDR3 has 15 amino acids. CDR1 and CDR2 from the germline V gene are SGDLS and YYNGEE. CDR3 nucleotides: TGTGCCAGCAGCGTTAGCGGGATCTCCTACAATGAGCAGTTCTTC. It codes for CASSVSGISYNEQFF. Complete variable domain (other parts from reference TRBV9 and TRBJ2-1): DSGVTQTPKHLITATGQRVTLRCSPRSGDLSVYWYQQSLDQGLQFLIQYYNGEERAKGNILERFSAQQFPDLHSELNLSSLELGDSALYFCASSVSGISYNEQFFGPGTRLTVL.

The chain is built from TRBV30 and TRBJ1-2, with no clear D. Per germline, CDR1 GTSNPN and CDR2 SVGIG (reference sequence). The germline V and J ends were trimmed by 2 bases and 2 bases, with 6 bases remaining between them. This CDR3 region has 12 residues. DNA of the CDR3: TGTGCCTGGAGTCCCGGCAACTATGGCTACACCTTC. Translation: CAWSPGNYGYTF.

This rearrangement joins TRBV9 to TRBJ2-3; the match to TRBD2 covers 8 bases. J was trimmed by 0 bases and V by 0 bases; bases with no gene match: 6. This CDR3 region has 17 residues. CDR1 SGDLS and CDR2 YYNGEE come from the germline V gene. The CDR3 coding sequence is TGTGCCAGCAGCGTAGGTTTCGGGGGGGTGAGCACAGATACGCAGTATTTT. Residues: CASSVGFGGVSTDTQYF.

The V and J genes are TRBV7-9 and TRBJ2-2; D is undetermined. V lost 7 bases and J lost 4, with 13 bases in between. CDR1 is SEHNR and CDR2 is FQNEAQ in the germline V gene (reference sequence). The CDR3 has 14 residues. CDR3 residues: CASNEQPSTGELFF. The CDR3 nucleotides are TGTGCCAGCAACGAACAGCCTAGCACCGGGGAGCTGTTTTTT.

V usage is TRBV6-2 or TRBV6-3 and J usage is TRBJ2-7, with 7 bases that match TRBD1. CDR1 MNHEY and CDR2 SVGEGT come from the germline V gene. V dropped 2 bases and J dropped 6; count of bases not matched to a gene: 10. The CDR3 length is 15 residues. DNA for the CDR3: TGTGCCAGCAGTTACCTCCGACAGGGAAGTGGCGAGCAGTACTTC. Translation gives CASSYLRQGSGEQYF.